A single sample gave rise to the 5 T cell receptor beta chains below, sequenced in a study of monozygotic twins with inflammatory bowel disease. TCRdb reworked the 5' RACE reads into one entry per CDR3 protein, no DNA. The sample totals about 300,000 distinct CDR3 sequences. Sequenced input: blood. These receptors originate from a human donor with ulcerative colitis or Crohn's disease, or a healthy co-twin of an affected twin (not recorded which).

This chain links TRBV20-1 with TRBJ2-3; as DNA is missing, the TRBD2 call by TCRdb cannot be tested. CDR3 length equals 14 residues. CDR1 and CDR2 from the germline V gene are DFQATT and SNEGSKA (reference sequence). CDR3 amino acids: CSARTSGRTYTQYF.

The chain couples TRBV5-1 to TRBJ2-7; lacking DNA, the TRBD1 call made by TCRdb goes unchecked. This CDR3 is 15 amino acids long. Germline V gene lookup returns CDR1 SGHRS and CDR2 YFSETQ. The CDR3 loop is CASSLVGRGVYEQYF.

CDR3 sequence: CSARDLSGLANGHEQFF. The V call is TRBV20-1, the J call TRBJ2-1. This CDR3 comprises 17 residues. Germline V gives CDR1 DFQATT, CDR2 SNEGSKA (reference sequence).

The rearrangement links TRBV20-1 to TRBJ2-3. In germline, CDR1 is DFQATT, CDR2 SNEGSKA (reference sequence). The CDR3 has 12 amino acids. The CDR3 spells CSARGTTNTQYF.

The chain carries TRBV7-6 and TRBJ2-1; TCRdb designates TRBD1, a call that cannot be tested without DNA. CDR1 and CDR2 (germline): SGHVS, FNYEAQ. The CDR3 sequence is 15 residues long. The CDR3 protein is CASSLARGAWNEQFF.